The 3 T cell receptor beta chains given below trace back to one sample, sequenced in a study of CD4+ T cells in melanoma. Sequencing was performed with immunoSEQ multiplex PCR; in TCRdb, only in-frame clones are kept and a portion is missing. The table lists about 140,000 clones, 80% to 95% of them singletons, with less than 2% in the top ten. The receptors were sampled from a human donor with melanoma.

The gene calls are TRBV4-1 and TRBJ2-3; 10 nucleotides line up with TRBD2. CDR1 MGHRA and CDR2 YSYEKL come from the germline V gene. Losses at the gene ends were 1 base for V and 0 bases for J; bases not matched to a gene: 7. This CDR3 contains 18 residues. CDR3 coding DNA: TGCGCCAGCAGCCAAGCTAGCGGGGGTACCTTTAGCACAGATACGCAGTATTTT. Translation: CASSQASGGTFSTDTQYF.

The V and J genes are TRBV18 and TRBJ1-1; D remains unclear. Germline V gene data show CDR1 as KGHSH and CDR2 as LQKENI. Trimming pared 0 bases from V and 1 base from J, leaving 12 bases between. This CDR3 has 16 residues. CDR3 loop: CASSPPGRTQNTEAFF. The CDR3 nucleotides are TGTGCCAGCTCACCACCGGGCCGGACCCAGAACACTGAAGCTTTCTTT.

The chain joins TRBV5-1 to TRBJ1-2, with 12 bases fitting TRBD1. The J segment lost 6 bases and the V segment lost 4 bases, leaving 16 bases of the junction unmatched. Germline V gene data show CDR1 as SGHRS and CDR2 as YFSETQ. This CDR3 comprises 18 residues. The CDR3 spells CASSAIFGTGGGGDGYTF. The CDR3 DNA sequence: TGCGCCAGCAGCGCCATATTCGGGACAGGGGGCGGAGGCGATGGCTACACCTTC.